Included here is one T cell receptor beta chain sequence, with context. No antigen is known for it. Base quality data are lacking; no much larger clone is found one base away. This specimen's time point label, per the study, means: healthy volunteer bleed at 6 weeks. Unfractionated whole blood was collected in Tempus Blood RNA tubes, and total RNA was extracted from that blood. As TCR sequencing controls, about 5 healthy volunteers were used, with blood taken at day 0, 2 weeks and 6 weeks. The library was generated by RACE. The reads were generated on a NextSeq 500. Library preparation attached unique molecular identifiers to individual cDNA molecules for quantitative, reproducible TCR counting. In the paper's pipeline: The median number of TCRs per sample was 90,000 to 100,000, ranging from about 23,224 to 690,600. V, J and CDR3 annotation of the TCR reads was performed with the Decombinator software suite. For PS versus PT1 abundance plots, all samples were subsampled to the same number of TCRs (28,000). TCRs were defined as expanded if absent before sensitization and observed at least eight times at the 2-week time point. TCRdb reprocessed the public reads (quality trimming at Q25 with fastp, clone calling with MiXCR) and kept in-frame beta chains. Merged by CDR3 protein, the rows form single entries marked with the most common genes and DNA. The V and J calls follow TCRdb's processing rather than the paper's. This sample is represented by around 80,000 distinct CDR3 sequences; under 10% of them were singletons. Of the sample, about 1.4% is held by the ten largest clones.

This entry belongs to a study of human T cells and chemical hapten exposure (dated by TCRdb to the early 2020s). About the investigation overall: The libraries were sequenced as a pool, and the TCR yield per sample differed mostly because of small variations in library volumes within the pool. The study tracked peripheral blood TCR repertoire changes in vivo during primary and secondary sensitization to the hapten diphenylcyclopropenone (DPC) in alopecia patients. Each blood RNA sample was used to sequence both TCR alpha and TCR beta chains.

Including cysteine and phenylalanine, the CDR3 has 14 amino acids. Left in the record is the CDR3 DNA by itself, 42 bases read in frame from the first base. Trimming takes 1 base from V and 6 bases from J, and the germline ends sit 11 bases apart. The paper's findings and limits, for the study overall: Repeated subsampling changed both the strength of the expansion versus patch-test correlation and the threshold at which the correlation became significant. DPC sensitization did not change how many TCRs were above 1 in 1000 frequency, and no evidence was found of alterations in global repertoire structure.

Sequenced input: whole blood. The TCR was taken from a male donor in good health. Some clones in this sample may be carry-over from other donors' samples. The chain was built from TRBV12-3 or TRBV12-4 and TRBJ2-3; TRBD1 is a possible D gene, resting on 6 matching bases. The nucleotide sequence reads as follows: TGTGCCAGCAGTTTAGGACAGGTCGCGGATACGCAGTATTTT. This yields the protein CASSLGQVADTQYF.